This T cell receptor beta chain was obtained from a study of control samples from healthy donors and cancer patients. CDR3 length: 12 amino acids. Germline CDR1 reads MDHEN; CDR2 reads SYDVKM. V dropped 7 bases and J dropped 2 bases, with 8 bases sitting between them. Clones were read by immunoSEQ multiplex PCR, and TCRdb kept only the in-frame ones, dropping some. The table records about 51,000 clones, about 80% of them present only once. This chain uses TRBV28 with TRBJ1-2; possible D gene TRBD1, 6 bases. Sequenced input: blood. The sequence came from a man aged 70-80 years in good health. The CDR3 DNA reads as TGTGCCAGCACAGACAGGAACTATGGCTACACCTTC. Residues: CASTDRNYGYTF.